The clone carrying this TCR beta chain was detected ten times or more. The read ends 3 residues before the CDR3 terminus; that terminus is restored from the germline J gene. Here immunoSEQ multiplex PCR was the method, and the copy in TCRdb shows in-frame clones only, minus some. Singletons are absent from the sample, which has over 35,000 clones. These data originate in a study of T cell clonality in common variable immunodeficiency. The CDR3 sequence is 16 residues long. Trimming took 6 bases from V and 2 from J, leaving 17 bases between them. The sequence came from a person aged 18 to 75 in good health. Sequenced material: peripheral blood mononuclear cells. The chain links TRBV12-3 or TRBV12-4 to TRBJ1-5; no definite D call. CDR3 region: CASSPNRGDGNQPQHF. Partial CDR3 DNA: TGTGCCAGCAGCCCGAACCGGGGAGACGGCAATCAGCCC.